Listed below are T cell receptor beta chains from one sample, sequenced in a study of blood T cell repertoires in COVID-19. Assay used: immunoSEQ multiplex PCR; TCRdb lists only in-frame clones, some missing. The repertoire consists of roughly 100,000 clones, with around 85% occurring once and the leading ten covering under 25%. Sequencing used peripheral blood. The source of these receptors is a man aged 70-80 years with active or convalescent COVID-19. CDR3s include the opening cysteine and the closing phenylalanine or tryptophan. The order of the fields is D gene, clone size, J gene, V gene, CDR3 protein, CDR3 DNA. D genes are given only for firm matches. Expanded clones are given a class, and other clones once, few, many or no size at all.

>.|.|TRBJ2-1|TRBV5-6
CASSGGAVNEQFF
TGTGCCAGCAGCGGGGGGGCCGTTAATGAGCAGTTCTTC
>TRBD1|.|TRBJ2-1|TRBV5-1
CASSLGQGANNEQFF
TGCGCCAGCAGCTTGGGACAGGGGGCCAACAATGAGCAGTTCTTC
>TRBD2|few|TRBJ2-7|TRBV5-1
CASRMGLAGGDEQYF
TGCGCCAGCAGGATGGGACTAGCGGGAGGTGACGAGCAGTACTTC
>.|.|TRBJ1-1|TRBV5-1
CASSLPGTEAFF
TGCGCCAGCAGCTTGCCGGGAACTGAAGCTTTCTTT
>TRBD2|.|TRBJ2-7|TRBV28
CASSPSRTSGRARYEQYF
TGTGCCAGCAGTCCGTCCCGGACTAGCGGGAGGGCCAGGTACGAGCAGTACTTC
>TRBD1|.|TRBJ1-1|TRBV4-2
CASSFAGGMNTEAFF
TGTGCCAGCAGCTTCGCAGGGGGAATGAACACTGAAGCTTTCTTT
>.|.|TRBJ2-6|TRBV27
CASSFSDDSGANVLTF
TGTGCCAGCAGTTTTTCAGATGACTCTGGGGCCAACGTCCTGACTTTC
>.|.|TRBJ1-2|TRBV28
CASSLLPQGGYGYTF
TGTGCCAGCAGTTTACTCCCACAGGGCGGCTATGGCTACACCTTC
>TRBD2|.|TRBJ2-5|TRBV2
CASSPRTSGTQETQYF
TGTGCCAGCAGCCCCCGGACTAGCGGGACGCAAGAGACCCAGTACTTC
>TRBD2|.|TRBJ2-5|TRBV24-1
CATSGPGRGPLETQYF
TGTGCCACCAGTGGCCCCGGGAGGGGCCCTCTGGAGACCCAGTACTTC
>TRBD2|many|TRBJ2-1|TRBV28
CASSLSAGSGRDNEQFF
TGTGCCAGCAGTTTATCGGCGGGTAGCGGGAGGGACAATGAGCAGTTCTTC
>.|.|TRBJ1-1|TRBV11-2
CASSLVTGRTEAFF
TGTGCCAGCAGCTTAGTTACAGGGCGGACTGAAGCTTTCTTT
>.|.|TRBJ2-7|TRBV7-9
CASSEGRGRNYEQYF
TGTGCCAGCAGCGAGGGACGGGGGAGAAACTACGAGCAGTACTTC
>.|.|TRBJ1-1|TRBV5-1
CASSLVGASEAFF
TGCGCCAGCAGCTTGGTGGGGGCTTCTGAAGCTTTCTTT
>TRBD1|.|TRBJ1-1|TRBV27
CASSPIRGLLNTEAFF
TGTGCCAGCAGCCCCATCAGGGGGCTCTTGAACACTGAAGCTTTCTTT
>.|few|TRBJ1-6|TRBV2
CASTDSNSPLHF
TGTGCCAGCACGGACAGCAATTCACCCCTCCACTTT
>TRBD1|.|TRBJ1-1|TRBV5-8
CASSNRPGQGKNTEAFF
TGTGCCAGCAGCAACCGACCGGGACAGGGAAAGAACACTGAAGCTTTCTTT
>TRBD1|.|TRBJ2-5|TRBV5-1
CASSLGPPTGQQTQYF
TGCGCCAGCAGCTTGGGACCCCCGACAGGGCAACAGACCCAGTACTTC
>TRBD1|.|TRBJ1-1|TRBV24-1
CATSDSGTGDTEAFF
TGTGCCACCAGTGATTCCGGGACAGGGGACACTGAAGCTTTCTTT
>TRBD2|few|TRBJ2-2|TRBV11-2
CASSPQTGGTGELFF
TGTGCCAGCAGCCCTCAAACCGGGGGGACCGGGGAGCTGTTTTTT
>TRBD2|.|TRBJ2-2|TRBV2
CASSGLGTSGGVDTGELFF
TGTGCCAGCAGCGGACTCGGGACTAGCGGGGGGGTAGACACCGGGGAGCTGTTTTTT
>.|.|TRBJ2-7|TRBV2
CASRRDSIYEQYF
TGTGCCAGCAGGAGGGACTCCATCTACGAGCAGTACTTC
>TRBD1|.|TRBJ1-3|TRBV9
CASSEGQGLGGNTIYF
TGTGCCAGCAGCGAGGGACAGGGGCTAGGTGGAAACACCATATATTTT
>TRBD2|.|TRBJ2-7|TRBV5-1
CASSEGLAGGPHEQYF
TGCGCCAGCAGCGAAGGACTAGCGGGGGGGCCCCACGAGCAGTACTTC
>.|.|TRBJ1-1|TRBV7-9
CASSLARVINTEAFF
TGTGCCAGCAGCTTAGCGCGGGTAATTAACACTGAAGCTTTCTTT
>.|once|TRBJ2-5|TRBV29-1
CSVWGVQETQYF
TGCAGCGTTTGGGGCGTCCAAGAGACCCAGTACTTC
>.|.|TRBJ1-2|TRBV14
CASSQDRGPPNYGYTF
TGTGCCAGCAGCCAAGATCGAGGTCCGCCTAACTATGGCTACACCTTC
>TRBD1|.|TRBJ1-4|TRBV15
CATSRGDRGQGNEKLFF
TGTGCCACCAGCAGAGGGGACAGGGGGCAGGGTAATGAAAAACTGTTTTTT
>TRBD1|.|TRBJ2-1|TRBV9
CASSTTDRALYNEQFF
TGTGCCAGCAGCACCACAGACAGGGCACTTTACAATGAGCAGTTCTTC
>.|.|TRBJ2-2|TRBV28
CATTLGRNTGELFF
TGTGCCACTACACTAGGGAGAAACACCGGGGAGCTGTTTTTT
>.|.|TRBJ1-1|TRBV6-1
CASSEYSPEAFF
TGTGCCAGCAGTGAATATAGCCCTGAAGCTTTCTTT
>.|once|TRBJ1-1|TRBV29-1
CSVVGAVGAFF
TGCAGCGTTGTAGGGGCGGTAGGAGCTTTCTTT
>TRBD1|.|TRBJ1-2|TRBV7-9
CASSRSTGEHYGYTF
TGTGCCAGCAGCCGATCGACAGGGGAACACTATGGCTACACCTTC
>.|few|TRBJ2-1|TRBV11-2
CASSFLVSGYNEQFF
TGTGCCAGCAGCTTCTTAGTTAGCGGTTACAATGAGCAGTTCTTC
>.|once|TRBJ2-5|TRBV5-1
CASSLGGGETQYF
TGCGCCAGCAGCTTGGGGGGAGGAGAGACCCAGTACTTC
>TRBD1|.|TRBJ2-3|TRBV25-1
CASSDGQGGADTQYF
TGTGCCAGCAGTGATGGACAGGGCGGCGCAGATACGCAGTATTTT
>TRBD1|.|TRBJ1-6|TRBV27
CASSSGTGGASYNSPLHF
TGTGCCAGCAGTTCCGGGACAGGGGGCGCCTCCTATAATTCACCCCTCCACTTT
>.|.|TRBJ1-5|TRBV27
CASSPIQGLGPQHF
TGTGCCAGCAGCCCAATACAGGGTCTAGGGCCCCAGCATTTT
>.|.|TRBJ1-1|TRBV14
CASSQVRGGEAFF
TGTGCCAGCAGCCAAGTTCGGGGTGGTGAAGCTTTCTTT
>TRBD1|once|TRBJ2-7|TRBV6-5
CASRPGTGLREQYF
TGTGCCAGCAGGCCCGGGACAGGGCTTCGCGAGCAGTACTTC
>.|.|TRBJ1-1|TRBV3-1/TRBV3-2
CASSQMPGNTEAFF
TGTGCCAGCAGCCAAATGCCCGGTAACACTGAAGCTTTCTTT
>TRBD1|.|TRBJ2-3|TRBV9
CASSVSTGWRDTQYF
TGTGCCAGCAGCGTATCGACAGGGTGGAGAGATACGCAGTATTTT
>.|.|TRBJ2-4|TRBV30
CAWSHSNIQYF
TGTGCCTGGAGTCACAGTAACATTCAGTACTTC
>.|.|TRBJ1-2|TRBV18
CASSESGNYGYTF
TGTGCCAGCTCAGAATCCGGGAACTATGGCTACACCTTC
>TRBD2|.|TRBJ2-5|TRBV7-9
CASSPPGGLAGGLKETQYF
TGTGCCAGCAGCCCACCTGGGGGACTAGCGGGGGGGCTTAAAGAGACCCAGTACTTC
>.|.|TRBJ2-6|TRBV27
CASSPYSTASGANVLTF
TGTGCCAGCAGCCCTTACTCGACAGCATCTGGGGCCAACGTCCTGACTTTC
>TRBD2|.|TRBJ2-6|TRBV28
CASSFPLGSGGPSGANVLTF
TGTGCCAGCAGTTTCCCCCTTGGGAGCGGGGGCCCCTCTGGGGCCAACGTCCTGACTTTC
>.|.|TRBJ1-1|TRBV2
CASNLGGSNTEAFF
TGTGCCAGCAACCTAGGAGGGTCGAACACTGAAGCTTTCTTT
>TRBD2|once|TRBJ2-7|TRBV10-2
CASSDPSGGSSYEQYF
TGCGCCAGCAGTGATCCTAGCGGGGGGTCCTCCTACGAGCAGTACTTC
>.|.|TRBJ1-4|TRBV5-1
CASSFSDKNEKLFF
TGCGCCAGCAGCTTTTCGGACAAAAATGAAAAACTGTTTTTT
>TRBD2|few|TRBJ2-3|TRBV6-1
CASSEYSGRTTYTQYF
TGTGCCAGCAGTGAATATAGCGGGAGAACCACATATACGCAGTATTTT
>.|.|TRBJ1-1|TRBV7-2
CASSRGRTEAFF
TGTGCCAGCAGCAGAGGGAGAACTGAAGCTTTCTTT
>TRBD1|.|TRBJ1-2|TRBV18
CASSLQGGYGYTF
TGTGCCAGCTCCCTACAGGGGGGCTATGGCTACACCTTC